The clone carrying this TCR beta chain was picked up a small number of times. What it binds is unknown. These data originate in a study of shared clonotypes between healthy human individuals. Whole-study findings and limits: About 5% was the fraction of naive CD4 clonotypes found shared across a few donors.

The CDR3 runs to 16 residues. Trimming at V came to 10 bases and at J to 10 bases, leaving 24 bases not matched to a gene. CDR1 and CDR2 from the germline V gene are SNHLY and FYNNEI. The data were produced by immunoSEQ multiplex PCR, yet TCRdb's version contains in-frame clones alone and is incomplete. This table has some 200,000 clones, approximately 70% appearing once. The donors were adults (healthy and HIV-negative) with no recent acute infections or vaccinations. Specimen: memory CD4+ T cells sorted from blood. Subset specified: CD45RA-negative fraction. This sequence originates from a man aged 25-40 years in good health. The V gene is TRBV2, the J gene TRBJ1-1; 7 nucleotides line up with TRBD1. The CDR3 nucleotides are TGTGCCACCTCACGGTTTCCGGGACAGCAAACTTTCGGAGCTTTCTTT. Translated, it gives CATSRFPGQQTFGAFF.